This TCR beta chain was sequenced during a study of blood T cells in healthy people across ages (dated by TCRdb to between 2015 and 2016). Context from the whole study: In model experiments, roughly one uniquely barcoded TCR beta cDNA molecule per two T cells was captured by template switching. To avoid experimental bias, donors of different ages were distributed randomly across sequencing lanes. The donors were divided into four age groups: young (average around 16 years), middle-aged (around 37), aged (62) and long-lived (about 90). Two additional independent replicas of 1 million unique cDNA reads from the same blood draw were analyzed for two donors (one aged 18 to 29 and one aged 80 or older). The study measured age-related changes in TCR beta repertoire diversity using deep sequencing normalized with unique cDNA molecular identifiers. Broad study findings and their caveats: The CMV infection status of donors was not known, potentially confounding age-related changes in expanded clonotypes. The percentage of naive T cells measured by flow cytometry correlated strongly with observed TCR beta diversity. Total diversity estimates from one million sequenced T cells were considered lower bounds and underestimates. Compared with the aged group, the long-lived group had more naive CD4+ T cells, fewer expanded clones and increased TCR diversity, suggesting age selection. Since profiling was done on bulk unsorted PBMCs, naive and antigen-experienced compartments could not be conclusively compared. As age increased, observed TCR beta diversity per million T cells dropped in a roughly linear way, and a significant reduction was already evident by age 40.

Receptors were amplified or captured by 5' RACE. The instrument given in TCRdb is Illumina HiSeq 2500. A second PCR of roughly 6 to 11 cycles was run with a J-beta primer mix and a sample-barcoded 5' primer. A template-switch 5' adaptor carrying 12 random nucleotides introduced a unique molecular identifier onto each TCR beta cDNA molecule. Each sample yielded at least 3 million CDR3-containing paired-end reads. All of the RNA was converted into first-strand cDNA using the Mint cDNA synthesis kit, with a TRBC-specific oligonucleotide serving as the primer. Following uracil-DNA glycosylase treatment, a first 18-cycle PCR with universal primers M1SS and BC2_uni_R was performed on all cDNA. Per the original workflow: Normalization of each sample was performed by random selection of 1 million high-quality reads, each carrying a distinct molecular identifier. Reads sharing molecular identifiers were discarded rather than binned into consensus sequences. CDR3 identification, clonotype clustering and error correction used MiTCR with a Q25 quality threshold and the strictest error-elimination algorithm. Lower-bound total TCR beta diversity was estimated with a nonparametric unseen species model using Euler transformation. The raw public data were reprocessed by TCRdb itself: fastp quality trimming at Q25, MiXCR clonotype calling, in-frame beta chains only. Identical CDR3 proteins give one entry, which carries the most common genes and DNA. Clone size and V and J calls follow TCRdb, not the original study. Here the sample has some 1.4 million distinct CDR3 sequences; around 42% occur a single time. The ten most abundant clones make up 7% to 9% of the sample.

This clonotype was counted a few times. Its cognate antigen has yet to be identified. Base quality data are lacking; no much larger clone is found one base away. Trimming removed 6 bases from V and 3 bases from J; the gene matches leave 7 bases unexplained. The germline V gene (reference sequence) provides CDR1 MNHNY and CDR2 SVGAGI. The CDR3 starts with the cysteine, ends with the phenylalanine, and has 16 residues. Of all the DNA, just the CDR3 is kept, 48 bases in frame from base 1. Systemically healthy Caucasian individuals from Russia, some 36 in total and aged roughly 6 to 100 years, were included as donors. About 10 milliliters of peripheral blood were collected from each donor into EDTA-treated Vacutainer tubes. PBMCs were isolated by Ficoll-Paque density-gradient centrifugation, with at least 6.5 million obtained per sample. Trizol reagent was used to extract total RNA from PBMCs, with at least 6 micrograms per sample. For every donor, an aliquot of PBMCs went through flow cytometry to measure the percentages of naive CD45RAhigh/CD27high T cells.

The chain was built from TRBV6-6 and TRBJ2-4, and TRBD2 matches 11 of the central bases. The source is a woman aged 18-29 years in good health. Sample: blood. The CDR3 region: CASRITGTSGKNIQYF. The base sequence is TGTGCCAGCAGGATCACTGGGACTAGCGGCAAAAACATTCAGTACTTC.